The clone carrying this T cell receptor (beta chain) was seen more than once but under ten times. The target antigen is unknown. The entry originates in a study of CD8 T cells in ankylosing spondylitis. Broader study findings: Disease-linked clones were CD8+ and relatively rare in peripheral blood. Blood from ankylosing spondylitis patients appeared to carry a characteristic eight-variant TCR beta motif. Certain motif variants had earlier been reported in reactive arthritis synovial fluid and blood.

By quantitative 5'-RACE with molecular barcodes, the TCR beta libraries were made. Using its own MiXCR run on the 5' RACE reads, TCRdb lists one record per CDR3 protein. Altogether approximately 250,000 distinct CDR3 sequences are present, approximately 24% being singletons, with the ten largest covering 0.61%. With V trimmed by 3 bases and J by 2 bases, 8 bases remained unmatched. Per the germline V gene, CDR1 is ENHRY and CDR2 is SYGVKD. The CDR3 contains 16 residues. The clonotype comes from a male donor with ankylosing spondylitis or in good health (not recorded which). The J gene is TRBJ2-3, the V gene TRBV10-3; 7 nucleotides agree with TRBD1. What was sequenced was blood, either unsorted or a sorted T cell fraction (not recorded which). The CDR3 sequence is CAISDPGGPLTDTQYF. The CDR3 nucleotides read TGTGCCATCAGTGATCCAGGGGGTCCTCTCACAGATACGCAGTATTTT.